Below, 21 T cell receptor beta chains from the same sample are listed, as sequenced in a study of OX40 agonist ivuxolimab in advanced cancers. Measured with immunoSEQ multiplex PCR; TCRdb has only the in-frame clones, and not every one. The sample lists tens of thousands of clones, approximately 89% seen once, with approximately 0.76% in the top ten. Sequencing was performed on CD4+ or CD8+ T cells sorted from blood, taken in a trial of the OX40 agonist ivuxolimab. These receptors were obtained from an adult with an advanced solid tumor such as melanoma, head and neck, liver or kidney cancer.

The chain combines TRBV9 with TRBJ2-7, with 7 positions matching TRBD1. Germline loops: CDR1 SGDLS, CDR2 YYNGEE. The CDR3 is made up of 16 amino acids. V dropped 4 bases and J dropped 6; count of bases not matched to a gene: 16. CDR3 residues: CASSTVDLTGIVEQYF. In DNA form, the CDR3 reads TGTGCCAGCAGCACCGTTGACTTGACAGGGATAGTCGAGCAGTACTTC. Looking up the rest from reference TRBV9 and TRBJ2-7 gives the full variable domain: DSGVTQTPKHLITATGQRVTLRCSPRSGDLSVYWYQQSLDQGLQFLIQYYNGEERAKGNILERFSAQQFPDLHSELNLSSLELGDSALYFCASSTVDLTGIVEQYFGPGTRLTVT.

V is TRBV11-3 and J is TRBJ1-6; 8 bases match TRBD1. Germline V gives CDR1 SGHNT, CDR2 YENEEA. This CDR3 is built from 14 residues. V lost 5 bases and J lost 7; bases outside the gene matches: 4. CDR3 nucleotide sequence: TGTGCCAGCAGCGAGGGACAGGACAATTCACCCCTCCACTTT. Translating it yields CASSEGQDNSPLHF.

Here the CDR3 DNA reads TGCGCCAGCAGCTTGGCCATATTCGGGCCTGACTACGAGCAGTACTTC. Translation: CASSLAIFGPDYEQYF. The chain couples TRBV5-1 to TRBJ2-5; D gene ambiguous. The J call may be in error: the DNA end matches TRBJ2-7 better. The CDR3 has 16 residues. The germline V gene has CDR1 SGHRS and CDR2 YFSETQ.

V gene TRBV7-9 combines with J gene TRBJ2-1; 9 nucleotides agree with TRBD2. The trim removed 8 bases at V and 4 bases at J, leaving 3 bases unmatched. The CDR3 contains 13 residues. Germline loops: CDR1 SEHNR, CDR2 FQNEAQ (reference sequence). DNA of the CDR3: TGTGCCAGCGAGCTAGCGGGGTACAATGAGCAGTTCTTC. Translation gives CASELAGYNEQFF. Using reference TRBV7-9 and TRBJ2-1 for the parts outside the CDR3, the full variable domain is DTGVSQNPRHKITKRGQNVTFRCDPISEHNRLYWYRQTLGQGPEFLTYFQNEAQLEKSRLLSDRFSAERPKGSFSTLEIQRTEQGDSAMYLCASELAGYNEQFFGPGTRLTVL.

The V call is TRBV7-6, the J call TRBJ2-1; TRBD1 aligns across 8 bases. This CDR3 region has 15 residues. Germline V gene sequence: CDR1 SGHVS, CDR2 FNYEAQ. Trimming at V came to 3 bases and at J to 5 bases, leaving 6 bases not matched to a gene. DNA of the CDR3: TGTGCCAGCAGCTTCGGGACAGGAAATCACAATGAGCAGTTCTTC. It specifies CASSFGTGNHNEQFF.

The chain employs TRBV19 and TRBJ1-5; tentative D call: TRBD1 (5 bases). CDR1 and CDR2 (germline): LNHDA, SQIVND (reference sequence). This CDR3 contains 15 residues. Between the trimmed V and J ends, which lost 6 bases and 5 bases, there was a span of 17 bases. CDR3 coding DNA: TGTGCCAGTAGCCGCCGACGAGGGGTGGATCAGCCCCAGCATTTT. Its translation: CASSRRRGVDQPQHF.

CDR3 protein: CASSFRVGYGYTF. CDR3 in DNA: TGTGCCAGCAGTTTCAGGGTGGGCTATGGCTACACCTTC. This rearrangement joins TRBV28 to TRBJ1-2; D might be TRBD1 (5 bases). Germline CDR1 is MDHEN and CDR2 is SYDVKM. The CDR3 covers 13 residues. V lost 3 bases and J lost 4, with 9 bases in between.

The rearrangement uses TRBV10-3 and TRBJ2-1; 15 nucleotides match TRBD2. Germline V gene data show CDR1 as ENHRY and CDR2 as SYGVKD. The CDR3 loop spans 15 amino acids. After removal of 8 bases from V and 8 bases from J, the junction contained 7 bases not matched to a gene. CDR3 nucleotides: TGTGCCATCCGGACTAGCGGGGGGGCCGGCTATGAGCAGTTCTTC. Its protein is CAIRTSGGAGYEQFF.

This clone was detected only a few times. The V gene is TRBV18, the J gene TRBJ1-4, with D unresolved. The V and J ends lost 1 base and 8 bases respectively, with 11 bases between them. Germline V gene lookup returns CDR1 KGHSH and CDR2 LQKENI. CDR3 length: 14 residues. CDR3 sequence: CASSPRALNEKLFF. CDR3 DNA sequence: TGTGCCAGCTCACCACGCGCTCTGAACGAAAAACTGTTTTTT.

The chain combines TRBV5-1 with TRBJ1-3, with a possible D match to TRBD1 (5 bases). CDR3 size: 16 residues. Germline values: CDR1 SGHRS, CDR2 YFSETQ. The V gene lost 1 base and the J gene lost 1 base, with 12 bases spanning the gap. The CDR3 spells CASSLSGDPSGNTIYF. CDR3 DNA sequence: TGCGCCAGCAGCTTGTCTGGGGACCCTTCTGGAAACACCATATATTTT.

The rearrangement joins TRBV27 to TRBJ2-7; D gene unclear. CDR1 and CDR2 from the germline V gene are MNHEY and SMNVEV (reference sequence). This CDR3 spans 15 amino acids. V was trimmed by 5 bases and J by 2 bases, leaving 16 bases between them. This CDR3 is CASSPTYLPTYEQYF. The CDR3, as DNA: TGTGCCAGCAGTCCCACTTACCTCCCTACCTACGAGCAGTACTTC.

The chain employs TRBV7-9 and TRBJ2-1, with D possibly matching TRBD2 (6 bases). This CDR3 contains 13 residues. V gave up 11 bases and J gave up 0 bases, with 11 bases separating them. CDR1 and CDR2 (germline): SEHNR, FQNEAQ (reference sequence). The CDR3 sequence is CAESSGSYNEQFF. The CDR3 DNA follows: TGTGCCGAGAGTAGCGGCTCCTACAATGAGCAGTTCTTC.

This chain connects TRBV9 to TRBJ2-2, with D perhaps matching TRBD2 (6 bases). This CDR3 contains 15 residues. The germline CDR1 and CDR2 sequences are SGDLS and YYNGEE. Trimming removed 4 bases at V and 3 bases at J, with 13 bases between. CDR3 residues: CASSLRLGHTGELFF. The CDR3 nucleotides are TGTGCCAGCAGCCTTCGACTAGGTCACACCGGGGAGCTGTTTTTT. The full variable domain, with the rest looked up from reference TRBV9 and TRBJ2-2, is DSGVTQTPKHLITATGQRVTLRCSPRSGDLSVYWYQQSLDQGLQFLIQYYNGEERAKGNILERFSAQQFPDLHSELNLSSLELGDSALYFCASSLRLGHTGELFFGEGSRLTVL.

The CDR3 loop is CASTGESVSEAFF. CDR3 nucleotide sequence: TGTGCCAGCACGGGAGAATCAGTCTCTGAAGCTTTCTTT. V and J are TRBV7-8 and TRBJ1-1; no firm D call. Germline assignment: CDR1 SGHVS and CDR2 FQNEAQ. V dropped 7 bases and J dropped 6 bases, with 15 bases sitting between them. CDR3 length: 13 residues. The full variable domain, with the rest looked up from reference TRBV7-8 and TRBJ1-1, is GAGVSQSPRYKVAKRGQDVALRCDPISGHVSLFWYQQALGQGPEFLTYFQNEAQLDKSGLPSDRFFAERPEGSVSTLKIQRTQQEDSAVYLCASTGESVSEAFFGQGTRLTVV.

The CDR3 sequence: CASTQSDYPSTDTQYF. CDR3 nucleotide sequence: TGCGCCAGCACTCAGTCAGACTACCCTAGCACAGATACGCAGTATTTT. The chain uses TRBV5-1 and TRBJ2-3; D possibly corresponds to TRBD2 (5 bases). CDR3 length: 16 residues. The germline CDR1 and CDR2 sequences are SGHRS and YFSETQ. V lost 6 bases to trimming and J lost 0 bases, with 17 bases between them. Complete variable domain (other parts from reference TRBV5-1 and TRBJ2-3): KAGVTQTPRYLIKTRGQQVTLSCSPISGHRSVSWYQQTPGQGLQFLFEYFSETQRNKGNFPGRFSGRQFSNSRSEMNVSTLELGDSALYLCASTQSDYPSTDTQYFGPGTRLTVL.

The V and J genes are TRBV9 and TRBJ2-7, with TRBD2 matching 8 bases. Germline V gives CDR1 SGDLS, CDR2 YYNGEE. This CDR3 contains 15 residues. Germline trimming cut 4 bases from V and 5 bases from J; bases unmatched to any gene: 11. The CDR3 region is CASSSSGTSIHEQYF. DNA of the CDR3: TGTGCCAGCAGCTCCTCCGGGACTAGTATTCACGAGCAGTACTTC.

This chain's CDR3 is CASSPPGTPYEQYF. CDR3 nucleotide sequence: TGTGCCAGCAGCCCTCCAGGGACCCCCTACGAGCAGTACTTC. The rearrangement uses TRBV7-2 and TRBJ2-7, with D tentatively TRBD1 or TRBD2 (5 bases each). The germline V and J ends were trimmed by 5 bases and 2 bases, with 13 bases remaining between them. The CDR3 contains 14 residues. Germline V gives CDR1 SGHTA, CDR2 FQGNSA. The full variable domain, with the rest looked up from reference TRBV7-2 and TRBJ2-7, is GAGVSQSPSNKVTEKGKDVELRCDPISGHTALYWYRQSLGQGLEFLIYFQGNSAPDKSGLPSDRFSAERTGGSVSTLTIQRTQQEDSAVYLCASSPPGTPYEQYFGPGTRLTVT.

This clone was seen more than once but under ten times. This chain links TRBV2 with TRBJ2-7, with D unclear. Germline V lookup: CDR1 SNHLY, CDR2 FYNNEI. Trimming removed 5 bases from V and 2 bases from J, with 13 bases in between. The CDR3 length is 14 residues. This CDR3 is CASSSWSSAYEQYF. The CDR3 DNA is TGTGCCAGCAGTTCCTGGTCCTCCGCCTACGAGCAGTACTTC.

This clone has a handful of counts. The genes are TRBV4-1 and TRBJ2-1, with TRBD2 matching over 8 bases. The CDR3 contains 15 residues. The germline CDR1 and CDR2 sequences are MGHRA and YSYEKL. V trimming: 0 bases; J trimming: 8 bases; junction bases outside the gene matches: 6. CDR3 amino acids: CASSQDGSGRYEQFF. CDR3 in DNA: TGCGCCAGCAGCCAAGACGGCAGCGGGAGATATGAGCAGTTCTTC.

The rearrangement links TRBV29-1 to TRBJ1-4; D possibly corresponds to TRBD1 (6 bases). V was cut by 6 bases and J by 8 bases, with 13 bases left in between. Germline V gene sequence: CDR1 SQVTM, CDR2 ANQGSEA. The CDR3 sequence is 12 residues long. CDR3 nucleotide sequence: TGCAGCGTCGGGGGCGGGATAGAAAAACTGTTTTTT. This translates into CSVGGGIEKLFF.

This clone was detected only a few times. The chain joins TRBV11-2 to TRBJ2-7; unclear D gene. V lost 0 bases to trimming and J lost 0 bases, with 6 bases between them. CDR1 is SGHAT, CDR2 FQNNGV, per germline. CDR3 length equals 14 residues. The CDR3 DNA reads TGTGCCAGCAGCTTAGAAAGAAGCTCCTACGAGCAGTACTTC. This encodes CASSLERSSYEQYF.